Described below is a single T cell receptor beta chain sequence and its context. The antigen is not known. The entry originates in a study of OX40 agonist ivuxolimab in advanced cancers. The wider study: People in dose escalation had one of these cancers: hepatocellular carcinoma, melanoma, renal cell or head and neck cancer.

Overall study findings and caveats: Low levels of normalized T-cell clonal expansion also appeared in some nonresponders. Researchers report that CD8+ T cells had, on average, more expanded clones than CD4+.

Profiled with immunoSEQ multiplex PCR; TCRdb holds only in-frame clones, not every one. The sample lists 60,000 to 65,000 clones, approximately 90% seen once, with 1.5% to 2% in the top ten. This receptor was obtained from an adult with an advanced solid tumor such as melanoma, head and neck, liver or kidney cancer. The specimen was CD4+ or CD8+ T cells sorted from blood, collected in a trial of the OX40 agonist ivuxolimab.

CDR3: CASSWTSGTDTQYF. The CDR3 DNA reads as TGTGCCAGCAGTTGGACTAGCGGCACAGATACGCAGTATTTT. The chain carries TRBV28 and TRBJ2-3, with 9 bases that match TRBD2. CDR1 is MDHEN, CDR2 SYDVKM, per germline. This CDR3 is 14 amino acids long. The J segment lost 1 base and the V segment lost 4 bases, leaving 0 bases of the junction unmatched.